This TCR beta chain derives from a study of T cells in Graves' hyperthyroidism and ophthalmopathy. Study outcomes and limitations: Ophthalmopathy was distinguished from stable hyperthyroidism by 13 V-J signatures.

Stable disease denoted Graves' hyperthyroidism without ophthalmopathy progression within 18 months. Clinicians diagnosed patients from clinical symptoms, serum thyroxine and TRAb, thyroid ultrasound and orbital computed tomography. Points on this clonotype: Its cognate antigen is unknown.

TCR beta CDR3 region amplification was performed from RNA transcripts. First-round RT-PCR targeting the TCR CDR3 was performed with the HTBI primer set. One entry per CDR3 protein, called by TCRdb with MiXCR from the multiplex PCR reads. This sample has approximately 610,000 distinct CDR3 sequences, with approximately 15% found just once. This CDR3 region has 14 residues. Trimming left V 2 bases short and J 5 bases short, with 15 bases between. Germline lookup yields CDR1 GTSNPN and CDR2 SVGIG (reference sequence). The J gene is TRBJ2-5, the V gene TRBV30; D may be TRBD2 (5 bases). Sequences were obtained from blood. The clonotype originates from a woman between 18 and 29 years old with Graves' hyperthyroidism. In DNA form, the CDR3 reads TGTGCCTGGAGTCCCAATCGATCGGGGGAGACCCAGTACTTC. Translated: CAWSPNRSGETQYF.